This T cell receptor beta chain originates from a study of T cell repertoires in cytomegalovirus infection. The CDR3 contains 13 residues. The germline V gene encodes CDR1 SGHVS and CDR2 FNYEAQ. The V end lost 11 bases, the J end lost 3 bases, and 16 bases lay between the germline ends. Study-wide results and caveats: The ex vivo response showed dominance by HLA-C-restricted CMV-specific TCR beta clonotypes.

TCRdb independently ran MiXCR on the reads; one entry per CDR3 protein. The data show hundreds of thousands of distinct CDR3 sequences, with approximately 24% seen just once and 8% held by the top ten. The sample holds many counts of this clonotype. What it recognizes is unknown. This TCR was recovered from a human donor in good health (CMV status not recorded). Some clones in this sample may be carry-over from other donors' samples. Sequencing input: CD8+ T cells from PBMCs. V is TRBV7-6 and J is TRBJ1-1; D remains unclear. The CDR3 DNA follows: TGTGCCTCCTCTTTAGGGAAATACACTGAAGCTTTCTTT. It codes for CASSLGKYTEAFF. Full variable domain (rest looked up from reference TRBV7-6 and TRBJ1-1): GAGVSQSPRYKVTKRGQDVALRCDPISGHVSLYWYRQALGQGPEFLTYFNYEAQQDKSGLPNDRFSAERPEGSISTLTIQRTEQRDSAMYRCASSLGKYTEAFFGQGTRLTVV.